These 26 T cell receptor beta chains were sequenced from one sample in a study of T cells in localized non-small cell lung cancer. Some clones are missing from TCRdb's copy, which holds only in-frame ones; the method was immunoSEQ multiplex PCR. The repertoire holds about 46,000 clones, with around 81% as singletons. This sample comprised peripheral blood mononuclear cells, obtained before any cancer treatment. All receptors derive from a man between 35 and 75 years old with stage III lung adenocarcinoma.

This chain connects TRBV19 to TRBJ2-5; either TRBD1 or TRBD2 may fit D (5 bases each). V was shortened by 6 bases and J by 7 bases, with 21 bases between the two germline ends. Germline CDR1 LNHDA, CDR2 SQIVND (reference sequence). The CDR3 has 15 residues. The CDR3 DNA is TGTGCCAGTAGCCCGACCGGGACCTCAACAGGGACCCAGTACTTC. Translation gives CASSPTGTSTGTQYF.

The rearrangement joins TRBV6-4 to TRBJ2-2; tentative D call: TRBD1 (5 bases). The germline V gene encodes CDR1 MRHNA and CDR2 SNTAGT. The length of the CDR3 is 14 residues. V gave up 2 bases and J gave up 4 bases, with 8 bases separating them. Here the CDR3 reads CASSDRGTTGELFF. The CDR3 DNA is TGTGCCAGCAGTGACAGGGGCACCACCGGGGAGCTGTTTTTT.

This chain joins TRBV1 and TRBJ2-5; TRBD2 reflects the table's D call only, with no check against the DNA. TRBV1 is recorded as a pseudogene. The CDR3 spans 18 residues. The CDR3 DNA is TGCACCAGCAGCCAAAGGGAGAAGAGTCTGGGACTAAAAGAGACCCAGTACTTC. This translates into CTSSQREKSLGLKETQYF.

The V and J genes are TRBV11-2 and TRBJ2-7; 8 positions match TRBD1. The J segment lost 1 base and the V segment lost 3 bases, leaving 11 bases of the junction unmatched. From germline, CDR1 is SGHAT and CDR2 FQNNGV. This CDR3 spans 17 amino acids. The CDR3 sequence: CASSLSSGTGNSYEQYF. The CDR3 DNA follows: TGTGCCAGCAGCTTGTCATCCGGGACAGGAAATTCCTACGAGCAGTACTTC.

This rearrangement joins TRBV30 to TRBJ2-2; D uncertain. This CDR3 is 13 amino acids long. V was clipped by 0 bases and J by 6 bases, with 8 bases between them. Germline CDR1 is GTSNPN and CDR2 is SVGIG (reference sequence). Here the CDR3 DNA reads TGTGCCTGGAGTGTTTTGGGTGCCGGGGAGCTGTTTTTT. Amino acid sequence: CAWSVLGAGELFF.

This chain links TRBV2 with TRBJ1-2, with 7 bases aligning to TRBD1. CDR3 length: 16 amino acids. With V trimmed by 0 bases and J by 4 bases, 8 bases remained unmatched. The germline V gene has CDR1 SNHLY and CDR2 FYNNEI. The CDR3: CASSEAGTAAFYGYTF. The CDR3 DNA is TGTGCCAGCAGTGAAGCTGGGACAGCGGCCTTCTATGGCTACACCTTC.

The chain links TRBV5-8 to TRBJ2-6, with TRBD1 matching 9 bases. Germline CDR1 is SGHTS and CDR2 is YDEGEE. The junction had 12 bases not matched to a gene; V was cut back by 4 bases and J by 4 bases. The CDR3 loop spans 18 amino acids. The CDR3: CASSPGTGIWAGANVLTF. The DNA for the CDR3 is TGTGCCAGCAGCCCCGGGACAGGGATATGGGCGGGGGCCAACGTCCTGACTTTC.

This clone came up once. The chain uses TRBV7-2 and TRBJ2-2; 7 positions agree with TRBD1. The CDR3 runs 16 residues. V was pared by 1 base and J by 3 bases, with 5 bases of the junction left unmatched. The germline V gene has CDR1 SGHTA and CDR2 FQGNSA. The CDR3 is CASSLGIGGDTGELFF. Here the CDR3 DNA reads TGTGCCAGCAGCTTAGGAATAGGGGGCGACACCGGGGAGCTGTTTTTT.

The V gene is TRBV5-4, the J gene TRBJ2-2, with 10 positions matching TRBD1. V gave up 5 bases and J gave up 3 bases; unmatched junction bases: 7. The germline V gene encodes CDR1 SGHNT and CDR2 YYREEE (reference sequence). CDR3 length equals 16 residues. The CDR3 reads CASSLTGQGDTGELFF. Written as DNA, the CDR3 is TGTGCCAGCAGTCTAACCGGACAGGGGGACACCGGGGAGCTGTTTTTT.

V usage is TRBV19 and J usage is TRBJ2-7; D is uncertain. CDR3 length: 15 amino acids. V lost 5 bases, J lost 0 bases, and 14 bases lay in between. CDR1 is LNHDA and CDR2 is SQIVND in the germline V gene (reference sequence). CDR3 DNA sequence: TGTGCCAGTAGTCTCCGAGCGTCTAGCTCCTACGAGCAGTACTTC. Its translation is CASSLRASSSYEQYF. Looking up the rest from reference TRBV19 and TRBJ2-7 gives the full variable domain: DGGITQSPKYLFRKEGQNVTLSCEQNLNHDAMYWYRQDPGQGLRLIYYSQIVNDFQKGDIAEGYSVSREKKESFPLTVTSAQKNPTAFYLCASSLRASSSYEQYFGPGTRLTVT.

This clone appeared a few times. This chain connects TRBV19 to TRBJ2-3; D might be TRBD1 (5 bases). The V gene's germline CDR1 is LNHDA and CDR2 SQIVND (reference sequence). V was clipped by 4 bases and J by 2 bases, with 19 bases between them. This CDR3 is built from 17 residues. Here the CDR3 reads CASSTGPLRAITDTQYF. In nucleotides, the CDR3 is TGTGCCAGTAGTACGGGCCCACTCAGGGCGATCACAGATACGCAGTATTTT. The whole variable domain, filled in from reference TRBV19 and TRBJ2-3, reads DGGITQSPKYLFRKEGQNVTLSCEQNLNHDAMYWYRQDPGQGLRLIYYSQIVNDFQKGDIAEGYSVSREKKESFPLTVTSAQKNPTAFYLCASSTGPLRAITDTQYFGPGTRLTVL.

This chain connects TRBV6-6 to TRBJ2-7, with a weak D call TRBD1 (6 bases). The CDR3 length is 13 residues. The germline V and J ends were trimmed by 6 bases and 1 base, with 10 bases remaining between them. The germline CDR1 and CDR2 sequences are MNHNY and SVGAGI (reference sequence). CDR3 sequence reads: CASSYTGSYEQYF. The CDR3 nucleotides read TGTGCCAGCAGCTATACAGGGTCCTACGAGCAGTACTTC.

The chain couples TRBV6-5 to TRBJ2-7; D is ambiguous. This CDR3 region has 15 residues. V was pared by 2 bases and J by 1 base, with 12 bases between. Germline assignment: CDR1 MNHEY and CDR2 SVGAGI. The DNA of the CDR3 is TGTGCCAGCAGTTACGACGACTTTCGGTCCTACGAGCAGTACTTC. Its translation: CASSYDDFRSYEQYF.

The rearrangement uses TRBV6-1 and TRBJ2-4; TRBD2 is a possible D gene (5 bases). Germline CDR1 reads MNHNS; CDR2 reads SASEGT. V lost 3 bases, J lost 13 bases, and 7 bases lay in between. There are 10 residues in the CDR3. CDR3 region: CASSEGEQYF. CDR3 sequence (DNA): TGTGCCAGCAGTGAGGGAGAACAGTACTTC.

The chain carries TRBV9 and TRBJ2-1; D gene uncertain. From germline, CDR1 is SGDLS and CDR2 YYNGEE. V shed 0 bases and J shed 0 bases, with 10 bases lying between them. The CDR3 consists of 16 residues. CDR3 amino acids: CASSVVGIGSYNEQFF. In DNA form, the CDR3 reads TGTGCCAGCAGCGTAGTAGGGATCGGCTCCTACAATGAGCAGTTCTTC.

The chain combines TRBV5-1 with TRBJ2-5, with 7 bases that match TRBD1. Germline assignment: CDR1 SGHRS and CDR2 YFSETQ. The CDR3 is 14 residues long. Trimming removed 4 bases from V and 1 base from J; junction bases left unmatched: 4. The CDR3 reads CASSLGQPQETQYF. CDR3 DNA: TGCGCCAGCAGCCTGGGACAGCCCCAAGAGACCCAGTACTTC.

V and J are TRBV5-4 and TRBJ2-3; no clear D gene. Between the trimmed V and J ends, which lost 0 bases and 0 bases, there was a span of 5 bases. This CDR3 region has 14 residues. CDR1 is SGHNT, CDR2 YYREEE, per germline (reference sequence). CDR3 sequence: CASSLVGSTDTQYF. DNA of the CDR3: TGTGCCAGCAGCTTGGTGGGGAGCACAGATACGCAGTATTTT.

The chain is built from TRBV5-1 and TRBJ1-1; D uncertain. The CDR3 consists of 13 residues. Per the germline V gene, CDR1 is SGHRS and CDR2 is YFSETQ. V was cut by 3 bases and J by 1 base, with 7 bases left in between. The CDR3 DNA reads TGCGCCAGCAGCTACCGACAGAACACTGAAGCTTTCTTT. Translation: CASSYRQNTEAFF.

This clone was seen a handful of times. CDR3 loop: CASLFQAGSGKNIQYF. Here the CDR3 DNA reads TGTGCCAGCCTATTTCAGGCAGGGTCGGGCAAAAACATTCAGTACTTC. The chain carries TRBV19 and TRBJ2-4; D may be TRBD1 (5 bases). CDR1 is LNHDA and CDR2 is SQIVND in the germline V gene (reference sequence). The CDR3 runs to 16 residues. V was pared by 9 bases and J by 3 bases, with 21 bases between.

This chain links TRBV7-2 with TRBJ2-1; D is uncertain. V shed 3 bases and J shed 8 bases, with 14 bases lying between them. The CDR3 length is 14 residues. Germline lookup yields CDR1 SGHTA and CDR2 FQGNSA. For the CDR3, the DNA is TGTGCCAGCAGCTTCTTCCGTGGGCCTGATGAGCAGTTCTTC. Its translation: CASSFFRGPDEQFF.

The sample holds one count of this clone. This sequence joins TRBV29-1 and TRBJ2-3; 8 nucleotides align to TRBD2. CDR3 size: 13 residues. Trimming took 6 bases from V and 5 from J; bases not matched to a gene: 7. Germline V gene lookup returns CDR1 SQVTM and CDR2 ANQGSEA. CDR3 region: CSVGGLDLDTQYF. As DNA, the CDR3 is TGCAGCGTGGGGGGACTAGACTTAGATACGCAGTATTTT.

The CDR3 coding sequence is TGTGCCAGCAGTACAGGGTCATATAATTCACCCCTCCACTTT. Translation gives CASSTGSYNSPLHF. This rearrangement joins TRBV7-6 to TRBJ1-6, with D perhaps TRBD1 (6 bases). In germline, CDR1 is SGHVS, CDR2 FNYEAQ. Trimming removed 6 bases at V and 4 bases at J, with 10 bases between. The CDR3 sequence is 14 residues long.

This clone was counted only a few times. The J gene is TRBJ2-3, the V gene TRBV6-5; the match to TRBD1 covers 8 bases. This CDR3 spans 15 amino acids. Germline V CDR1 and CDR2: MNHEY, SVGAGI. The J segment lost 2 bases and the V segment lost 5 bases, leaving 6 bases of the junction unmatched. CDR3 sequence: CASSKGGQVTDTQYF. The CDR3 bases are TGTGCCAGCAGTAAAGGGGGACAGGTCACAGATACGCAGTATTTT.

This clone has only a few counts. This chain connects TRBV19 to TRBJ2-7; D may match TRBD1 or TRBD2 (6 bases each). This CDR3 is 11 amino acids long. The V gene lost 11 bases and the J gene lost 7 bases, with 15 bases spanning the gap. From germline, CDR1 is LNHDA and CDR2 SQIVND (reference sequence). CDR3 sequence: CAARRGQEQYF. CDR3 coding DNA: TGTGCCGCTAGGAGGGGACAAGAGCAGTACTTC.

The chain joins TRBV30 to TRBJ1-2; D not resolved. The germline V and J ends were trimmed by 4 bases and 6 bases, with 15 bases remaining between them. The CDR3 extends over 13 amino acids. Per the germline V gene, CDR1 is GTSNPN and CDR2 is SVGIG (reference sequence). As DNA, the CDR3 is TGTGCCTGGAACGTAGTCGACGGGGATGGCTACACCTTC. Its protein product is CAWNVVDGDGYTF.

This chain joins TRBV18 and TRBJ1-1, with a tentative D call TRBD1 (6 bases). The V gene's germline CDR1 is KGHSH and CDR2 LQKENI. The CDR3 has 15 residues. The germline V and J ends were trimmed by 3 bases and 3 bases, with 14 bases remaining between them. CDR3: CASSPLQGMDTEAFF. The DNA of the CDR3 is TGTGCCAGCTCACCTCTGCAGGGGATGGACACTGAAGCTTTCTTT.